The 25 T cell receptor beta chains below were found in one sample sequenced in a study of identical twins (dated by TCRdb to 2016 to 2017). Library preparation was by 5' RACE. Instrument used: Illumina HiSeq 2000. TCRdb cleaned the public reads at Q25 with fastp, built clones with MiXCR and kept in-frame beta chains. Each entry merges the rows of one CDR3 protein and shows their most common DNA and genes. This sample holds around 570,000 distinct CDR3 sequences; around 9.6% were observed only once. The ten largest clonotypes hold 2.5% to 3% of the sample. These same data were also listed under a study on yellow fever vaccine responses in identical twins.

The sequenced sample was PBMCs. Every receptor here comes from a woman aged 18-29 years in good health.

This clonotype was detected ten times or more. V gene TRBV2 combines with J gene TRBJ2-2; TRBD1 agrees at 7 bases. The V segment lost 6 bases and the J segment 1 base; nucleotides outside the gene matches: 8. The CDR3 has 16 residues. Germline-derived CDR1 and CDR2 are SNHLY and FYNNEI. The CDR3 protein is CASSRDSPQNTGELFF. CDR3 coding DNA: TGTGCCAGCAGCCGGGACAGCCCTCAGAACACCGGGGAGCTGTTTTTT.

The chain couples TRBV5-1 to TRBJ2-7, with 8 bases matching TRBD1. V was pared by 4 bases and J by 3 bases, with 9 bases of the junction left unmatched. The germline V gene has CDR1 SGHRS and CDR2 YFSETQ. The CDR3 length is 15 residues. The CDR3, as DNA: TGCGCCAGCAGCCCTCGGACAGGGAGCTACTACGAGCAGTACTTC. This encodes CASSPRTGSYYEQYF.

This clonotype was counted only a few times. The chain has TRBV12-3 or TRBV12-4 and TRBJ2-3, with D possibly TRBD1 on 5 matching bases. The V gene lost 4 bases and the J gene lost 2 bases, with 7 bases spanning the gap. The CDR3 loop spans 13 amino acids. The CDR3 DNA reads as TGTGCCAGCAGTTCAGGGTACACAGATACGCAGTATTTT. It codes for CASSSGYTDTQYF.

This clonotype was seen only once. This may be a read error: a much more frequent sequence differs by one nucleotide. The chain is built from TRBV5-1 and TRBJ1-1; D is possibly TRBD1 (5 bases). Germline CDR1 and CDR2: SGHRS and YFSETQ. The length of the CDR3 is 15 residues. Trimming took off 4 bases at V and 0 bases at J, with 13 bases between the two ends. The CDR3 nucleotides are TGCGCCAGCAGCCAATCCGTGACAGTGAACACTGAAGCTTTCTTT. It translates to CASSQSVTVNTEAFF.

This clonotype appeared many times. The J gene is TRBJ2-3, the V gene TRBV3-1; no reliable D call. Germline V gene lookup returns CDR1 LGHDT and CDR2 YNNKEL (reference sequence). The CDR3 consists of 17 residues. V dropped 0 bases and J dropped 1 base, with 14 bases sitting between them. CDR3 bases: TGTGCCAGCAGCCAAGATTCAGACGGGCGAGGCACAGATACGCAGTATTTT. This sequence encodes CASSQDSDGRGTDTQYF.

This clonotype appeared a few times. The rearrangement links TRBV15 to TRBJ2-5; D perhaps matches TRBD1 (6 bases). CDR1 LNHNV and CDR2 YYDKDF come from the germline V gene (reference sequence). Trimming removed 6 bases at V and 2 bases at J, with 13 bases between. This CDR3 contains 14 residues. The DNA for the CDR3 is TGTGCCACCAGACGAACAGGGAAGCAAGAGACCCAGTACTTC. Translation gives CATRRTGKQETQYF.

This clonotype appeared many times. The rearrangement joins TRBV19 to TRBJ1-2, with D unclear. Trimming stripped 1 base from V and 4 bases from J, with 7 bases between. Germline assignment: CDR1 LNHDA and CDR2 SQIVND (reference sequence). The CDR3 is 13 residues long. CDR3 protein: CASSIGTAYGYTF. The CDR3 DNA reads as TGTGCCAGTAGTATAGGAACAGCCTATGGCTACACCTTC.

V is TRBV14 and J is TRBJ1-6, with 8 nucleotides matching TRBD1. This CDR3 spans 15 amino acids. Per germline, CDR1 SGHDN and CDR2 FVKESK. V shed 2 bases, J shed 7 bases, and the junction held 4 bases outside the gene matches. CDR3 loop: CASSQQGARNSPLHF. CDR3 nucleotides: TGTGCCAGCAGCCAACAGGGGGCCAGGAATTCACCCCTCCACTTT.

This clonotype was observed many times. The CDR3 nucleotides are TGCGCCAGCAGCTCCTGGGACGGTACCTACGAGCAGTACTTC. Translated: CASSSWDGTYEQYF. The V and J genes are TRBV5-1 and TRBJ2-7, with D perhaps being TRBD1 or TRBD2 (5 bases each). Germline assignment: CDR1 SGHRS and CDR2 YFSETQ. CDR3 length: 14 amino acids. The V end was cut by 3 bases, the J end by 2 bases, with 12 bases between.

This clonotype has ten or more counts. This chain uses TRBV7-9 with TRBJ2-3, with 8 nucleotides matching TRBD2. The trim removed 5 bases at V and 6 bases at J, leaving 13 bases unmatched. The CDR3 loop spans 16 amino acids. From germline, CDR1 is SEHNR and CDR2 FQNEAQ (reference sequence). The CDR3 region is CASSDPTGGPSDTQYF. The DNA of the CDR3 is TGTGCCAGCAGCGATCCGACGGGGGGGCCCTCTGATACGCAGTATTTT.

This clonotype has more than one count but fewer than ten. V usage is TRBV6-5 and J usage is TRBJ2-3, with 9 bases matching TRBD2. Per germline, CDR1 MNHEY and CDR2 SVGAGI. The trim removed 4 bases at V and 8 bases at J, leaving 7 bases unmatched. The CDR3 is 14 residues long. The CDR3 protein is CASSWRGGVGTQYF. The CDR3 DNA reads TGTGCCAGCAGTTGGCGGGGGGGTGTAGGTACGCAGTATTTT.

The chain couples TRBV20-1 to TRBJ2-3; 10 nucleotides agree with TRBD2. Per the germline V gene, CDR1 is DFQATT and CDR2 is SNEGSKA (reference sequence). The V gene end was trimmed by 3 bases and the J gene end by 0 bases; junction bases not matched to a gene: 12. The CDR3 runs 18 residues. In DNA, the CDR3 is TGCAGTGCTAGGGCGGGGCTAGCGGGGGTCCGGAGCACAGATACGCAGTATTTT. Its protein product is CSARAGLAGVRSTDTQYF.

This clonotype was detected ten times or more. The chain joins TRBV4-2 to TRBJ1-6; 7 bases agree with TRBD1. CDR3 length equals 15 residues. Germline V gene data show CDR1 as LGHNA and CDR2 as YNFKEQ. J was trimmed by 8 bases and V by 4 bases; bases with no gene match: 8. The CDR3 DNA follows: TGTGCCAGCAGCCTACCGGGACAGATGGATTCACCCCTCCACTTT. Residues: CASSLPGQMDSPLHF.

This clonotype was picked up many times. The V gene is TRBV12-3 or TRBV12-4, the J gene TRBJ2-3; 7 bases line up with TRBD2. V was clipped by 4 bases and J by 3 bases; unmatched bases: 4. The CDR3 has 14 amino acids. As DNA, the CDR3 is TGTGCCAGCAGTTCGTGGGGGGGAACAGATACGCAGTATTTT. Translating it yields CASSSWGGTDTQYF.

In its sample, this clonotype was seen a few times. The chain uses TRBV3-1 and TRBJ2-1; no firm D call. With 1 base removed from V and 6 bases from J, the gap between germline ends came to 10 bases. Germline-derived CDR1 and CDR2 are LGHDT and YNNKEL (reference sequence). The CDR3 has 14 amino acids. The CDR3 coding sequence is TGTGCCAGCAGCCAAGTGGCGTCTATCAATGAGCAGTTCTTC. It is translated as CASSQVASINEQFF.

The chain couples TRBV4-3 to TRBJ1-4, with 7 bases fitting TRBD1. The CDR3 spans 15 residues. V shed 4 bases and J 7 bases; nucleotides not matched to a gene: 9. Per germline, CDR1 LGHNA and CDR2 YSLEER. The CDR3 reads CASSPRERQGEKLFF. Written as DNA, the CDR3 is TGCGCCAGCAGCCCCCGGGAGAGACAGGGTGAAAAACTGTTTTTT.

This clonotype turned up a few times. The CDR3 here is CASSMTWGAQDTQYF. CDR3 DNA: TGTGCCAGCAGCATGACCTGGGGGGCGCAGGATACGCAGTATTTT. This sequence joins TRBV7-9 and TRBJ2-3, with D perhaps matching TRBD1 or TRBD2 (6 bases each). The CDR3 is 15 amino acids. Trimming removed 5 bases from V and 6 bases from J, with 18 bases in between. The V gene's germline CDR1 is SEHNR and CDR2 FQNEAQ (reference sequence).

The J gene is TRBJ2-3, the V gene TRBV11-1; D call uncertain. CDR1 is SGHAT, CDR2 FQDESV, per germline (reference sequence). V was shortened by 2 bases and J by 2 bases, with 20 bases between the two germline ends. This CDR3 spans 18 amino acids. The chain's CDR3 is CASSLFSVGPPLTDTQYF. The CDR3 DNA reads TGTGCCAGCAGCTTATTTTCGGTGGGTCCACCTCTCACAGATACGCAGTATTTT.

This clonotype was seen more than once but under ten times. The chain employs TRBV7-9 and TRBJ2-7; D possibly uses TRBD1 or TRBD2 (5 bases each). Per germline, CDR1 SEHNR and CDR2 FQNEAQ (reference sequence). Trimming cost V 6 bases and J 7 bases, with 16 bases left between them. The CDR3 totals 13 residues. The CDR3 DNA reads TGTGCCAGCAGGGGACGGTCTAAGAGGGAGCAGTACTTC. As protein: CASRGRSKREQYF.

The V gene is TRBV2, the J gene TRBJ2-5; D unresolved. CDR3 length equals 17 residues. V was trimmed by 6 bases and J by 3 bases, leaving 23 bases between them. Germline CDR1 reads SNHLY; CDR2 reads FYNNEI. As DNA, the CDR3 is TGTGCCAGCAGGGGCGGTCCTAGACGTGGACGTGAAGAGACCCAGTACTTC. Encoded protein: CASRGGPRRGREETQYF.

With respect to this clonotype: A much more abundant neighbour one base away suggests this may be a read error. The V gene is TRBV7-2, the J gene TRBJ2-3, with D unclear. The V and J ends lost 5 bases and 8 bases respectively, with 8 bases between them. The CDR3 is 11 amino acids. Germline V CDR1 and CDR2: SGHTA, FQGNSA. This CDR3 is CASSGRSTQYF. CDR3 coding DNA: TGTGCCAGCAGCGGTCGAAGTACGCAGTATTTT.

This clonotype was detected ten times or more. The V and J genes are TRBV2 and TRBJ2-7, with unresolved D. CDR1 SNHLY and CDR2 FYNNEI come from the germline V gene. The V end was cut by 3 bases, the J end by 3 bases, with 12 bases between. The CDR3 is 14 residues long. The CDR3 spells CASSERQAYYEQYF. Written as DNA, the CDR3 is TGTGCCAGCAGTGAGCGCCAGGCATACTACGAGCAGTACTTC.

The V and J genes are TRBV6-5 and TRBJ2-7, with 7 bases aligning to TRBD1. V lost 2 bases and J lost 4; bases outside the gene matches: 8. This CDR3 has 15 amino acids. In germline, CDR1 is MNHEY, CDR2 SVGAGI. As DNA, the CDR3 is TGTGCCAGCAGTTACGGGCAGGGGGTGGATTACGAGCAGTACTTC. Its protein product is CASSYGQGVDYEQYF.

J is TRBJ2-7 and V is TRBV20-1; D tentatively reads TRBD1 or TRBD2 (5 bases each). The V and J ends lost 5 bases and 4 bases respectively, with 21 bases between them. Germline V gives CDR1 DFQATT, CDR2 SNEGSKA (reference sequence). This CDR3 contains 15 residues. The DNA of the CDR3 is TGCAGTGCTCCCGACCCCCTAGGGGACCTTTACGAGCAGTACTTC. Its translation is CSAPDPLGDLYEQYF.

This clonotype was observed a few times. This sequence joins TRBV12-3 or TRBV12-4 and TRBJ2-2; no clear D. V lost 7 bases and J 5 bases, leaving 5 bases between the germline ends. The length of the CDR3 is 11 residues. The CDR3 here is CASKRTGELFF. CDR3 DNA: TGTGCCAGCAAAAGGACCGGGGAGCTGTTTTTT.